The 8 T cell receptor beta chains below were found in one sample sequenced in a study of beta chain features in type 1 diabetes. Study findings and constraints: Type 1 diabetes patients had moderately but significantly shorter TCRB CDR3s in all four CD4+ subsets.

TCRB transcripts that were expressed got sequenced, as all of the isolated RNA had been reverse transcribed. Sequencing was performed with immunoSEQ multiplex PCR; in TCRdb, only in-frame clones are kept and a portion is missing. This table has more than 250,000 clones, 20% appearing once. The antigens for these receptors are not known. The sample comprised naive CD4+ T cells from blood. The origin of the receptors is a woman in her 40s with type 1 diabetes.

This rearrangement joins TRBV28 to TRBJ2-1; 13 positions agree with TRBD2. Germline loops: CDR1 MDHEN, CDR2 SYDVKM. The trim removed 2 bases at V and 15 bases at J, leaving 13 bases unmatched. This CDR3 has 16 amino acids. The CDR3 sequence: CASSLRHGTSGRERFF. In DNA form, the CDR3 reads TGTGCCAGCAGTTTAAGGCATGGAACTAGCGGGAGGGAAAGGTTCTTC.

The V gene is TRBV7-3, the J gene TRBJ1-6; 10 bases match TRBD1. V gave up 4 bases and J gave up 10 bases; unmatched junction bases: 4. The CDR3 spans 14 residues. Germline-derived CDR1 and CDR2 are SGHTA and FQGTGA. The CDR3 is CASSSGQGTSPLHF. CDR3 bases: TGTGCCAGCAGCTCGGGACAGGGGACCTCACCCCTCCACTTT.

Here the CDR3 reads CASSISHPDSYTQYF. CDR3 bases: TGTGCCAGTAGTATATCCCACCCGGACAGTTATACGCAGTATTTT. The chain uses TRBV19 and TRBJ2-3, with a tentative D call TRBD1 (6 bases). Trimming left V 2 bases short and J 7 bases short, with 16 bases between. CDR3 length equals 15 residues. CDR1 is LNHDA and CDR2 is SQIVND in the germline V gene (reference sequence).

The V call is TRBV7-2, the J call TRBJ2-1; 11 nucleotides align to TRBD2. This CDR3 comprises 16 residues. The junction had 14 bases not matched to a gene; V was cut back by 6 bases and J by 10 bases. The germline CDR1 and CDR2 sequences are SGHTA and FQGNSA. CDR3 nucleotide sequence: TGTGCCAGCAGTCCTGACCCTGGGACTAGCGGAATAGAGCAGTTCTTC. Protein sequence: CASSPDPGTSGIEQFF.

This clone was recorded a few times. The chain combines TRBV29-1 with TRBJ1-2; D might be TRBD1 (5 bases). CDR1 and CDR2 from the germline V gene are SQVTM and ANQGSEA. This CDR3 is built from 12 residues. V was trimmed by 8 bases and J by 2 bases, leaving 12 bases between them. The chain's CDR3 is CSWGDENYGYTF. As DNA, the CDR3 is TGCAGCTGGGGGGATGAGAACTATGGCTACACCTTC.

The V gene is TRBV28, the J gene TRBJ2-7; TRBD2 matches at 8 bases. The CDR3 has 15 amino acids. The V segment lost 5 bases and the J segment 3 bases; nucleotides outside the gene matches: 9. The germline CDR1 and CDR2 sequences are MDHEN and SYDVKM. CDR3 in DNA: TGTGCCAGCAGTCCTGGGGGTCTAGCGGGCTACGAGCAGTACTTC. It translates to CASSPGGLAGYEQYF.

This clone was seen a handful of times. The chain carries TRBV25-1 and TRBJ2-5; the match to TRBD1 covers 7 bases. The CDR3 has 14 amino acids. The germline V gene has CDR1 MGHDK and CDR2 SYGVNS. With V trimmed by 6 bases and J by 4 bases, 8 bases remained unmatched. CDR3: CASSVGTVGETQYF. CDR3 coding DNA: TGTGCCAGCAGCGTAGGGACAGTCGGAGAGACCCAGTACTTC. Using reference TRBV25-1 and TRBJ2-5 for the parts outside the CDR3, the full variable domain is EADIYQTPRYLVIGTGKKITLECSQTMGHDKMYWYQQDPGMELHLIHYSYGVNSTEKGDLSSESTVSRIRTEHFPLTLESARPSHTSQYLCASSVGTVGETQYFGPGTRLLVL.

The chain has TRBV6-5 and TRBJ2-3; the match to TRBD1 covers 7 bases. The V segment lost 2 bases and the J segment 3 bases; nucleotides outside the gene matches: 2. Germline V gene data show CDR1 as MNHEY and CDR2 as SVGAGI. The CDR3 length is 14 residues. Written as DNA, the CDR3 is TGTGCCAGCAGTTACATACAGGGGACAGATACGCAGTATTTT. Translation: CASSYIQGTDTQYF.